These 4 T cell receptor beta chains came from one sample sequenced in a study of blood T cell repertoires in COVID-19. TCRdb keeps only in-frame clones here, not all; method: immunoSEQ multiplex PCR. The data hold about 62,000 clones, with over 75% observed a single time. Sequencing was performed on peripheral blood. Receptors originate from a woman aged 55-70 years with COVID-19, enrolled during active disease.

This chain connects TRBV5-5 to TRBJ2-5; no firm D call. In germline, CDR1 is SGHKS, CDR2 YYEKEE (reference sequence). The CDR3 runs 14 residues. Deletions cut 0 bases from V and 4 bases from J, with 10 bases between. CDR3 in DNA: TGTGCCAGCAGCTTGGGGCTGAAGTTAGAGACCCAGTACTTC. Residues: CASSLGLKLETQYF.

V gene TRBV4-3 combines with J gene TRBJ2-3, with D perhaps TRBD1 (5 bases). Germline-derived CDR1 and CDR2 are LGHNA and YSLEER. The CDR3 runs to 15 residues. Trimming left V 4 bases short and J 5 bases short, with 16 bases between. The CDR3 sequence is CASSPPPGKKDTQYF. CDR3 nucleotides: TGCGCCAGCAGCCCCCCCCCAGGGAAAAAAGATACGCAGTATTTT.

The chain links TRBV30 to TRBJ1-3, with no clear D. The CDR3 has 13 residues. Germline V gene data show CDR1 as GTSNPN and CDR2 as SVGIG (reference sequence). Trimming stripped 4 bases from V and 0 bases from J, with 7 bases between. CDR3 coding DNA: TGTGCCTGGACACTCAACTCTGGAAACACCATATATTTT. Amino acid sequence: CAWTLNSGNTIYF.

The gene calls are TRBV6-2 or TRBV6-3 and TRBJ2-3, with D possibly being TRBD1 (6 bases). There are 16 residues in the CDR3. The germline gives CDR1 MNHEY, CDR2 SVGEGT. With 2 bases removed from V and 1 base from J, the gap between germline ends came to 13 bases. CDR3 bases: TGTGCCAGCAGTTACGAGGGGGTTTTTGGCACAGATACGCAGTATTTT. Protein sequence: CASSYEGVFGTDTQYF.